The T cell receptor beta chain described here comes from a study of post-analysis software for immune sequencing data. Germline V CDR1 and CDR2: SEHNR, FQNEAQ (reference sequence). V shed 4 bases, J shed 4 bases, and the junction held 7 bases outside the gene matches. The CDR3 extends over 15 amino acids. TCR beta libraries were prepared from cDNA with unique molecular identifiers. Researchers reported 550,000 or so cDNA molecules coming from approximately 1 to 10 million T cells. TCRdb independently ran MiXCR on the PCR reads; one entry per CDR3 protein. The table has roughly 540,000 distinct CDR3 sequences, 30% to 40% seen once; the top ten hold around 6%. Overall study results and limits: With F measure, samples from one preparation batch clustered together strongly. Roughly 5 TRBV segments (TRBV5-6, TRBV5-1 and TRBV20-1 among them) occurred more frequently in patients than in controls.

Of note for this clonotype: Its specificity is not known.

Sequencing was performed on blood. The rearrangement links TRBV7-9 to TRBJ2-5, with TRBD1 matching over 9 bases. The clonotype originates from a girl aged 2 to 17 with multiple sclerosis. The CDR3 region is CASSSGTGISETQYF. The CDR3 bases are TGTGCCAGCAGCTCCGGGACAGGGATTTCAGAGACCCAGTACTTC.